This T cell receptor (beta chain) was profiled in a study of T cell responses to AZD1222 COVID-19 vaccine. Study information: The study pooled second doses at about 4 or about 12 weeks. Whole-study findings and limits: Compared with day 0, the breadth and depth of the Spike-specific TCR repertoire rose significantly after two doses of AZD1222. Regions left unmutated in variants are reportedly the target of nearly half of spike-specific TCRs. After the peak T cell response, and only then, were repertoires sampled.

In the case of this clone: Its antigen is not identified.

Germline-derived CDR1 and CDR2 are MNHEY and SMNVEV (reference sequence). The CDR3 consists of 13 residues. V was pared by 3 bases and J by 6 bases, with 8 bases between. This table comes from immunoSEQ multiplex PCR, and its TCRdb copy is limited to in-frame clones, with some not included. The table shows over 150,000 clones, with about 90% occurring only once. This sequence was found in an adult in good health. V and J are TRBV27 and TRBJ2-2; possibly TRBD2 for D (5 bases). Source: peripheral blood, taken on day 0 of AZD1222 vaccination. CDR3 sequence (DNA): TGTGCCAGCAGTTTCCGGGGTCCCGGGGAGCTGTTTTTT. This translates into CASSFRGPGELFF.